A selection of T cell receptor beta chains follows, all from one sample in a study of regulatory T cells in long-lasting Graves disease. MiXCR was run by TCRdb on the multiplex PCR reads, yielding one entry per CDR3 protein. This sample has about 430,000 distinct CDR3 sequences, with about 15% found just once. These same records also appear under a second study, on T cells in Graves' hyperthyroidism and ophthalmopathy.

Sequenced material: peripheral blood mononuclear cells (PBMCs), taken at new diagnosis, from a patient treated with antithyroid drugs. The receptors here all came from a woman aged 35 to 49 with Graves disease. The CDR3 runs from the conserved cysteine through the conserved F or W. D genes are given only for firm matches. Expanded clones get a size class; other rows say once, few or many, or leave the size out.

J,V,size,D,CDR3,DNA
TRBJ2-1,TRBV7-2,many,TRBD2,CASSFFPGLTHNEQFF,TGTGCCAGCAGCTTCTTTCCGGGACTAACCCACAATGAGCAGTTCTTC
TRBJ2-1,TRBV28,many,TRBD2,CASKSGSPTYNEQFF,TGTGCCAGCAAAAGCGGGAGCCCCACCTACAATGAGCAGTTCTTC
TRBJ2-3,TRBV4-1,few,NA,CASSQEGLPTDTQYF,TGCGCCAGCAGCCAAGAAGGCCTCCCCACAGATACGCAGTATTTT
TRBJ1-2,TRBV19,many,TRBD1,CASSARQGVYGYTF,TGTGCCAGTAGTGCCCGACAGGGTGTCTATGGCTACACCTTC
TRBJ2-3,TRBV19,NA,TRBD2,CASSGEREGLYGTDTLYF,TGTGCCAGTAGCGGCGAGCGGGAGGGCCTATATGGCACAGATACGCTGTATTTT
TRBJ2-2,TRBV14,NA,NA,CASSQDRGYTGELFF,TGTGCCAGCAGCCAAGATAGGGGGTACACCGGGGAGCTGTTTTTT
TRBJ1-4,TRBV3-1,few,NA,CASSPVRGEKLFF,TGTGCCAGCAGCCCAGTCCGGGGTGAAAAACTGTTTTTT
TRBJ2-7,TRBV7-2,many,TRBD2,CASSLGAGIYEQYF,TGTGCCAGCAGCTTAGGAGCGGGAATCTACGAGCAGTACTTC
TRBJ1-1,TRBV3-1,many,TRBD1,CASSQKDRVGEAFF,TGTGCCAGCAGCCAAAAAGACAGGGTAGGTGAAGCTTTCTTT
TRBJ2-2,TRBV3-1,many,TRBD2,CASSRPSGSNTGELFF,TGTGCCAGCAGCCGACCTAGCGGGAGTAACACCGGGGAGCTGTTTTTT
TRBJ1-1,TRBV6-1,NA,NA,CASRAGDRVDAEAFF,TGTGCCAGCAGAGCAGGGGATAGGGTGGATGCTGAAGCTTTCTTT
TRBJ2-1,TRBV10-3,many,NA,CAISEREYNEQFF,TGTGCCATCAGTGAGCGGGAGTACAATGAGCAGTTCTTC
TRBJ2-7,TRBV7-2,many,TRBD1,CASSFGTDEQYF,TGTGCCAGCAGCTTCGGGACAGACGAGCAGTACTTC
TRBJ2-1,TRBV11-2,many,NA,CASSQVGGPFNEQFF,TGTGCCAGCAGCCAGGTGGGGGGACCTTTCAATGAGCAGTTCTTC
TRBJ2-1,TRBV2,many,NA,CASSGMGDSSFWSKEFF,TGTGCCAGCAGTGGGATGGGAGACAGTAGTTTTTGGTCCAAGGAGTTCTTC
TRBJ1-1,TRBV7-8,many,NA,CASSLSGYTEAFF,TGTGCCAGCAGCTTATCAGGGTACACTGAAGCTTTCTTT
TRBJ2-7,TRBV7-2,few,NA,CASSLDAGYGYEQYF,TGTGCCAGCAGCTTAGATGCGGGATATGGGTACGAGCAGTACTTC
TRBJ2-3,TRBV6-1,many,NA,CASSPGSDTQYF,TGTGCCAGCTCCCCGGGGAGTGATACGCAGTATTTT
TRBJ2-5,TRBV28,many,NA,CASSSQGQELQETQYF,TGTGCCAGCAGTTCCCAAGGGCAGGAACTTCAAGAGACCCAGTACTTC
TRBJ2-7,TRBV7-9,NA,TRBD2,CAAVPLGPSGRFYEQYF,TGTGCCGCGGTTCCCTTGGGTCCTAGCGGGAGGTTCTACGAGCAGTACTTC
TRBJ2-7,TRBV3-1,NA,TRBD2,CASSQELAGHEQYF,TGTGCCAGCAGCCAAGAGTTAGCGGGCCACGAGCAGTACTTC
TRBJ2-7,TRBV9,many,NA,CASSVGWEAGWEQYF,TGTGCCAGCAGCGTAGGTTGGGAGGCCGGCTGGGAGCAGTACTTC
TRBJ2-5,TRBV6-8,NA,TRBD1,CASSYFMGQGETQYF,TGTGCCAGCAGTTACTTTATGGGACAGGGAGAGACCCAGTACTTC
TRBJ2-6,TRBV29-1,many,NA,CSVAGVTGANVLTF,TGCAGCGTTGCGGGGGTTACTGGGGCCAACGTCCTGACTTTC
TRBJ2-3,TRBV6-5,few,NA,CASSYSSGAQYF,TGTGCCAGCAGTTACTCGTCGGGGGCGCAGTATTTT
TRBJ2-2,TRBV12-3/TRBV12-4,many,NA,CASSSLNTGELFF,TGTGCCAGCAGCTCCTTGAACACCGGGGAGCTGTTTTTT
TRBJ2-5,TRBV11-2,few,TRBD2,CASSQIGTRQETQYF,TGCGCCAGCAGCCAGATAGGGACTAGACAAGAGACCCAGTACTTC
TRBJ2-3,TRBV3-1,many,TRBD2,CASSQAGLVTDTQYF,TGTGCCAGCAGCCAGGCTGGACTAGTCACAGATACGCAGTATTTT
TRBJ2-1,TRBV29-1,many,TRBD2,CSVRPSLADEQFF,TGCAGCGTGAGGCCCTCACTAGCGGATGAGCAGTTCTTC
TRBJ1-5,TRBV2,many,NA,CASSERGISNQPQHF,TGTGCCAGCAGTGAAAGGGGAATTAGCAATCAGCCCCAGCATTTT
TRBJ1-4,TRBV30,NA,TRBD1,CAWSASLETGGEDEKLFF,TGTGCCTGGAGTGCTAGTCTAGAGACAGGGGGAGAAGACGAAAAACTGTTTTTT
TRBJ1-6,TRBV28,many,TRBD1,CASTTGVSPLHF,TGTGCCAGCACAACAGGGGTATCACCCCTCCACTTT
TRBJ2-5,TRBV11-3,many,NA,CASRDWGRGGGKETQYF,TGTGCCAGCAGGGACTGGGGGCGGGGAGGGGGCAAGGAGACCCAGTACTTC
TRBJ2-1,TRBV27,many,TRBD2,CASIPTVAGGYNEQFF,TGTGCCAGCATCCCCACGGTAGCGGGAGGGTACAATGAGCAGTTCTTC
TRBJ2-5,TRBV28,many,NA,CASSLRGAETQYF,TGTGCCAGCAGTTTAAGGGGAGCGGAGACCCAGTACTTC
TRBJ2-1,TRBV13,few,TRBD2,CASSARLARTYNEQFF,TGTGCCAGCAGCGCCCGACTAGCGAGGACCTACAATGAGCAGTTCTTC